Presented here are 31 T cell receptor beta chains from one specimen sequenced in a study of cytomegalovirus exposure and HLA in healthy donors. The PCR was carried out with 60 Vbeta primers and 13 Jbeta primers. Clones were read by immunoSEQ multiplex PCR, and TCRdb kept only the in-frame ones, dropping some. The profile covers 150,000 to 200,000 clones, with around 86% appearing a single time and approximately 1% taken by the ten largest. Specimen: PBMCs. These receptors all stem from a girl aged 2 to 10 in good health and CMV-seropositive.

This chain joins TRBV10-3 and TRBJ1-5; 7 bases agree with TRBD1. The V gene's germline CDR1 is ENHRY and CDR2 SYGVKD. The CDR3 covers 14 residues. V gave up 10 bases and J gave up 1 base; unmatched junction bases: 7. The CDR3 spells CATRQGGSNQPQHF. The CDR3 coding sequence is TGTGCCACCCGACAGGGCGGAAGCAATCAGCCCCAGCATTTT.

V usage is TRBV9 and J usage is TRBJ2-5, with 9 nucleotides matching TRBD2. This CDR3 spans 19 amino acids. The germline V gene encodes CDR1 SGDLS and CDR2 YYNGEE. V dropped 4 bases and J dropped 0; count of bases not matched to a gene: 16. The CDR3 loop is CASSHHGASGTGNQETQYF. The CDR3 DNA follows: TGTGCCAGCAGCCACCATGGGGCTAGCGGGACCGGTAACCAAGAGACCCAGTACTTC.

This clone was seen just once. The CDR3 nucleotides read TGTGCCAGCAGCTCCGCGGGTCAGCCCCAGCATTTT. Amino acid sequence: CASSSAGQPQHF. The genes are TRBV7-6 and TRBJ1-5; D ambiguous. The length of the CDR3 is 12 residues. Germline-derived CDR1 and CDR2 are SGHVS and FNYEAQ. Trimming removed 4 bases from V and 6 bases from J, with 7 bases in between.

V usage is TRBV5-4 and J usage is TRBJ2-5; a possible D gene is TRBD2 (6 bases). The J call is uncertain, as TRBJ2-7 better fits the DNA end. Germline values: CDR1 SGHNT, CDR2 YYREEE (reference sequence). This CDR3 comprises 14 residues. For the CDR3, the DNA is TGTGCCAGCGGCACCCGGGACTCCGCCTACGAGCAGTACTTC. The encoded protein is CASGTRDSAYEQYF.

The chain combines TRBV10-2 with TRBJ2-1; TRBD1 might be the D (5 bases). CDR1 and CDR2 (germline): WSHSY, SAAADI. The CDR3 runs to 11 residues. V was shortened by 10 bases and J by 9 bases, with 13 bases between the two germline ends. This CDR3 reads CAISQGTEQFF. The CDR3 DNA reads TGCGCCATCTCTCAGGGTACTGAGCAGTTCTTC.

The J gene is TRBJ2-3, the V gene TRBV30; TRBD2 matches 7 bases. CDR1 is GTSNPN, CDR2 SVGIG, per germline (reference sequence). The CDR3 consists of 14 residues. V dropped 2 bases and J dropped 8; count of bases not matched to a gene: 10. The CDR3 is CAWSSGLREGTQYF. The CDR3 DNA sequence: TGTGCCTGGAGTTCTGGACTCAGGGAGGGTACGCAGTATTTT. Filled out from reference TRBV30 and TRBJ2-3, the complete variable domain reads SQTIHQWPATLVQPVGSPLSLECTVEGTSNPNLYWYRQAAGRGLQLLFYSVGIGQISSEVPQNLSASRPQDRQFILSSKKLLLSDSGFYLCAWSSGLREGTQYFGPGTRLTVL.

This chain uses TRBV12-5 with TRBJ2-7, with D uncertain. The CDR3 runs to 13 residues. Trimming took 7 bases from V and 1 from J, leaving 11 bases between them. CDR1 and CDR2 from the germline V gene are LGHNT and FRNRAP. The CDR3 spells CASAPSRSYEQYF. Written as DNA, the CDR3 is TGTGCTAGTGCCCCGAGTCGGTCCTACGAGCAGTACTTC.

V gene TRBV5-1 combines with J gene TRBJ2-3, with D maybe TRBD1 (6 bases). V shed 0 bases and J shed 3 bases, with 8 bases lying between them. Germline loops: CDR1 SGHRS, CDR2 YFSETQ. The CDR3 sequence is 14 residues long. The CDR3 is CASSLEQGTDTQYF. The CDR3, as DNA: TGCGCCAGCAGCTTGGAACAGGGAACAGATACGCAGTATTTT.

The rearrangement joins TRBV6-5 to TRBJ1-5, with TRBD1 matching 7 bases. CDR1 MNHEY and CDR2 SVGAGI come from the germline V gene. V gave up 5 bases and J gave up 6 bases; unmatched junction bases: 4. The CDR3 covers 13 residues. DNA of the CDR3: TGTGCCAGCAGTCGGTGGACAGGTCAGCCCCAGCATTTT. It translates to CASSRWTGQPQHF.

The rearrangement uses TRBV6-1 and TRBJ2-3; TRBD2 agrees at 11 bases. The CDR3 has 15 residues. CDR1 is MNHNS, CDR2 SASEGT, per germline. V shed 3 bases, J shed 4 bases, and the junction held 3 bases outside the gene matches. The DNA of the CDR3 is TGTGCCAGCAGTGATGTAGCGGGAGGGCCAGATACGCAGTATTTT. Amino acid sequence: CASSDVAGGPDTQYF.

The genes are TRBV28 and TRBJ2-6; 7 nucleotides align to TRBD1. The V and J ends lost 3 bases and 0 bases, in that order; junction bases with no gene match: 17. Germline values: CDR1 MDHEN, CDR2 SYDVKM. This CDR3 contains 21 residues. The DNA for the CDR3 is TGTGCCAGCAGTTTGGTGAACATCCTTTGGGGACAGACCTCTGGGGCCAACGTCCTGACTTTC. This encodes CASSLVNILWGQTSGANVLTF.

In its sample, this clone was seen once. This sequence joins TRBV27 and TRBJ2-2; D unclear. V gave up 1 base and J gave up 7 bases, with 7 bases separating them. The germline gives CDR1 MNHEY, CDR2 SMNVEV (reference sequence). The length of the CDR3 is 13 residues. The CDR3: CASSLYRVGELFF. The CDR3 nucleotides are TGTGCCAGCAGTTTATATCGTGTCGGGGAGCTGTTTTTT.

The genes are TRBV28 and TRBJ2-5, with 8 bases lining up with TRBD1. The length of the CDR3 is 14 residues. Germline CDR1 and CDR2: MDHEN and SYDVKM. The ends lost 3 bases at V and 4 bases at J; junction bases unmatched: 4. The CDR3 coding sequence is TGTGCCAGCAGTTTCTCAGGGGGCGCAGAGACCCAGTACTTC. This translates into CASSFSGGAETQYF.

This chain links TRBV13 with TRBJ2-4; D possibly corresponds to TRBD1 (6 bases). The CDR3 covers 11 residues. Germline CDR1 and CDR2: PRHDT and FYEKMQ (reference sequence). Trimming took 0 bases from V and 15 from J, leaving 9 bases between them. CDR3 region: CASSLGGQRYF. In nucleotides, the CDR3 is TGTGCCAGCAGCTTAGGAGGACAGAGGTACTTC.

V and J are TRBV5-1 and TRBJ2-5; tentatively, D is TRBD1 (6 bases). The V gene's germline CDR1 is SGHRS and CDR2 YFSETQ. V lost 3 bases to trimming and J lost 11 bases, with 11 bases between them. The CDR3 loop spans 11 amino acids. CDR3 loop: CASSYEGEQYF. CDR3 coding DNA: TGCGCCAGCAGCTATGAGGGGGAGCAGTACTTC.

The CDR3 loop is CASSLLSWRGGKNTEAFF. CDR3 bases: TGTGCCAGCAGTTTACTATCATGGCGGGGCGGAAAGAACACTGAAGCTTTCTTT. This sequence joins TRBV28 and TRBJ1-1; a weak D match, TRBD1 (5 bases). The CDR3 loop spans 18 amino acids. The V and J ends lost 2 bases and 1 base respectively, with 20 bases between them. Per the germline V gene, CDR1 is MDHEN and CDR2 is SYDVKM.

The chain carries TRBV5-8 and TRBJ2-7; 8 positions match TRBD2. Per germline, CDR1 SGHTS and CDR2 YDEGEE. CDR3 length equals 14 residues. V gave up 1 base and J gave up 6 bases; unmatched junction bases: 6. The CDR3 DNA reads TGTGCCAGCAGCTTGTGGATTCGGGGGGGCGAGCAGTACTTC. It translates to CASSLWIRGGEQYF. Looking up the rest from reference TRBV5-8 and TRBJ2-7 gives the full variable domain: EAGVTQSPTHLIKTRGQQATLRCSPISGHTSVYWYQQALGLGLQFLLWYDEGEERNRGNFPPRFSGRQFPNYSSELNVNALELEDSALYLCASSLWIRGGEQYFGPGTRLTVT.

The J gene is TRBJ1-1, the V gene TRBV7-6; D not certain. The V and J ends lost 2 bases and 2 bases respectively, with 6 bases between them. Germline CDR1 and CDR2: SGHVS and FNYEAQ. The CDR3 is made up of 13 amino acids. Written as DNA, the CDR3 is TGTGCCAGCAGCTTAACAGTTAACACTGAAGCTTTCTTT. Its translation is CASSLTVNTEAFF.

The gene calls are TRBV13 and TRBJ1-4; D call uncertain. Trimming removed 2 bases from V and 5 bases from J, with 6 bases in between. Germline V lookup: CDR1 PRHDT, CDR2 FYEKMQ (reference sequence). CDR3 size: 13 residues. The CDR3 DNA follows: TGTGCCAGCAGCTTACGGTTCAATGAAAAACTGTTTTTT. Encoded protein: CASSLRFNEKLFF.

The chain is built from TRBV4-1 and TRBJ2-7; the D gene is possibly TRBD1 (6 bases). The CDR3 totals 15 residues. The V gene lost 4 bases and the J gene lost 4 bases, with 17 bases spanning the gap. Germline loops: CDR1 MGHRA, CDR2 YSYEKL. The CDR3, as DNA: TGCGCCAGCAGCCCAATCGGACAGAGAGGGTACGAGCAGTACTTC. It is translated as CASSPIGQRGYEQYF.

The V gene is TRBV27, the J gene TRBJ1-4, with 10 bases matching TRBD1. The CDR3 has 15 amino acids. Germline values: CDR1 MNHEY, CDR2 SMNVEV (reference sequence). Germline trimming cut 8 bases from V and 6 bases from J; bases unmatched to any gene: 9. CDR3 nucleotide sequence: TGTGCCAGCGGGACTCCCGGGACAGGGGATGAAAAACTGTTTTTT. Its translation: CASGTPGTGDEKLFF.

V and J are TRBV30 and TRBJ1-4, with 12 nucleotides matching TRBD1. The CDR3 sequence is 17 residues long. V lost 2 bases to trimming and J lost 4 bases; unmatched junction nucleotides: 8. The germline V gene has CDR1 GTSNPN and CDR2 SVGIG (reference sequence). CDR3 sequence (DNA): TGTGCCTGGAGTCCCGGGACAGGGGGCTTCCTTAATGAAAAACTGTTTTTT. Its protein is CAWSPGTGGFLNEKLFF.

This chain joins TRBV4-1 and TRBJ2-1, with TRBD2 matching 11 bases. There are 17 residues in the CDR3. After removal of 1 base from V and 4 bases from J, the junction contained 6 bases not matched to a gene. CDR1 and CDR2 from the germline V gene are MGHRA and YSYEKL. CDR3 protein: CASSQAVPSGGYNEQFF. For the CDR3, the DNA is TGCGCCAGCAGCCAAGCGGTTCCTAGCGGGGGGTACAATGAGCAGTTCTTC.

The chain combines TRBV7-9 with TRBJ1-6, with 9 bases matching TRBD1. CDR1 and CDR2 (germline): SEHNR, FQNEAQ (reference sequence). The junction had 14 bases not matched to a gene; V was cut back by 4 bases and J by 10 bases. The CDR3 totals 17 residues. This CDR3 reads CASSSTLVTGGWSPLHF. In nucleotides, the CDR3 is TGTGCCAGCAGCTCTACGCTAGTGACAGGGGGGTGGTCACCCCTCCACTTT.

The CDR3 DNA follows: TGTGCCAGCAGCAGGGGCGAGCAGTACTTC. Amino acid sequence: CASSRGEQYF. The genes are TRBV2 and TRBJ2-7; tentative D call: TRBD1 (6 bases). Germline CDR1 SNHLY, CDR2 FYNNEI. This CDR3 region has 10 residues. Trimming removed 6 bases from V and 6 bases from J, with 6 bases in between.

The chain recombines TRBV7-6 with TRBJ1-4, with D perhaps TRBD1 (6 bases). The CDR3 consists of 14 residues. Germline V CDR1 and CDR2: SGHVS, FNYEAQ. Trimming shortened V by 5 bases and J by 1 base, and 8 bases separated the two germline ends. The CDR3, as DNA: TGTGCCAGCAGCCCGGGACAAACTAATGAAAAACTGTTTTTT. It specifies CASSPGQTNEKLFF.

In its sample, this clone was seen once. The CDR3 region has the DNA TGTGCCAGCAGTTGGACAGGGGGACATGGCTACACCTTC. Protein product: CASSWTGGHGYTF. The chain has TRBV27 and TRBJ1-2, with 10 bases lining up with TRBD1. The CDR3 is made up of 13 amino acids. Unmatched junction bases numbered 2, after V lost 4 bases and J lost 6 bases. The germline V gene encodes CDR1 MNHEY and CDR2 SMNVEV (reference sequence).

The chain uses TRBV28 and TRBJ2-7; D remains ambiguous. Germline values: CDR1 MDHEN, CDR2 SYDVKM. Trimming stripped 6 bases from V and 3 bases from J, with 18 bases between. This CDR3 spans 15 amino acids. In DNA form, the CDR3 reads TGTGCCAGCAGCACTCCCGGGTCCTCCTACTACGAGCAGTACTTC. It is translated as CASSTPGSSYYEQYF.

The chain links TRBV10-1 to TRBJ2-2, with 10 positions matching TRBD2. The ends lost 3 bases at V and 5 bases at J; junction bases unmatched: 3. Germline CDR1 and CDR2: WNHNN and SYGVQD (reference sequence). This CDR3 contains 15 residues. CDR3 region: CASSDSGGNTGELFF. For the CDR3, the DNA is TGCGCCAGCAGTGATAGCGGGGGGAATACCGGGGAGCTGTTTTTT.

This clone appeared once. The chain combines TRBV27 with TRBJ1-5; 8 nucleotides agree with TRBD1. J gave up 7 bases and V 6 bases, and 8 bases lay outside the gene matches. Germline CDR1 is MNHEY and CDR2 is SMNVEV (reference sequence). This CDR3 contains 14 residues. CDR3 in amino acids: CASSPTGGRQPQHF. CDR3 sequence (DNA): TGTGCCAGCAGCCCTACAGGGGGGCGCCAGCCCCAGCATTTT.

The chain carries TRBV5-6 and TRBJ1-1; perhaps TRBD1 as D (6 bases). The CDR3 is 16 residues long. V was cut by 4 bases and J by 0 bases, with 16 bases left in between. Germline V gene data show CDR1 as SGHDT and CDR2 as YYEEEE. The CDR3 sequence: CASSKPDRPVNTEAFF. Here the CDR3 DNA reads TGTGCCAGCAGCAAGCCGGACAGACCTGTGAACACTGAAGCTTTCTTT.